The present T cell receptor (beta chain) was sequenced within a study of blood T cell repertoires in COVID-19. Study overall: PBMCs, B-cell-depleted T cells, or T cells were the source of the cDNA or gDNA that made up the material.

Germline CDR1 is MDHEN and CDR2 is SYDVKM. V lost 1 base, J lost 8 bases, and 14 bases lay in between. The CDR3 covers 14 residues. Repertoires were generated with immunoSEQ multiplex PCR, while TCRdb's copy carries only in-frame clones and drops some. The data contain 35,000 to 50,000 clones, approximately 90% of them singletons. V and J are TRBV28 and TRBJ1-2, with unresolved D. The specimen sequenced was peripheral blood. The sequence was obtained from a man aged 55 to 69 with active COVID-19. CDR3 sequence reads: CASSLLDGVGGYTF. CDR3 nucleotide sequence: TGTGCCAGCAGTTTATTAGACGGGGTGGGAGGCTACACCTTC.